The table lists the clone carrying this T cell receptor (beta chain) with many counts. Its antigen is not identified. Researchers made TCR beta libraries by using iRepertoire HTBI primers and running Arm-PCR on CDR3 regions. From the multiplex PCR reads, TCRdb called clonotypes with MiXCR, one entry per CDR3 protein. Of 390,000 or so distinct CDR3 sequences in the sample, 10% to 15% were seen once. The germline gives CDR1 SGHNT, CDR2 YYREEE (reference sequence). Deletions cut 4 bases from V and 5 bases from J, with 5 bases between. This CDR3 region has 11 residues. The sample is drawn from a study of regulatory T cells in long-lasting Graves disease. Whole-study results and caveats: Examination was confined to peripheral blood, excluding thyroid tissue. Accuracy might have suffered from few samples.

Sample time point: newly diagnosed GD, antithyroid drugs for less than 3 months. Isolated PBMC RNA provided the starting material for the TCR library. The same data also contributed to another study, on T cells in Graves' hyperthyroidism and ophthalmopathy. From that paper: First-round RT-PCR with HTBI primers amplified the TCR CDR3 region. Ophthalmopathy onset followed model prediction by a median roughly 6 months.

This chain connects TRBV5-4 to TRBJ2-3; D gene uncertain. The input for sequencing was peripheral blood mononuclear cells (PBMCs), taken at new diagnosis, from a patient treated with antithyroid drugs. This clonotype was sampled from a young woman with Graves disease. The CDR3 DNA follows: TGTGCCAGCAGCGTTTTAGATACGCAGTATTTT. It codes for CASSVLDTQYF.